Each of the 8 T cell receptor beta chains below was sequenced from the same sample in a study of T cell responses to AZD1222 COVID-19 vaccine. Some clones are missing from TCRdb's copy, which holds only in-frame ones; the method was immunoSEQ multiplex PCR. Of about 160,000 clones listed, roughly nine tenths are singletons. Sequencing was performed on peripheral blood, taken on day 0 of AZD1222 vaccination. Source of these receptors: an adult in good health.

The chain couples TRBV2 to TRBJ2-3, with D tentatively TRBD1 (6 bases). The CDR3 runs 17 residues. Trimming left V 8 bases short and J 1 base short, with 22 bases between. CDR1 is SNHLY and CDR2 is FYNNEI in the germline V gene. The CDR3 bases are TGTGCCAGCCGAGCCGCCGCTGGGGGCGAGGGCACAGATACGCAGTATTTT. Translating it yields CASRAAAGGEGTDTQYF.

The chain links TRBV5-1 to TRBJ1-5, with a weak D call TRBD1 (5 bases). V lost 0 bases and J lost 4, with 14 bases in between. The length of the CDR3 is 16 residues. Germline V CDR1 and CDR2: SGHRS, YFSETQ. CDR3 coding DNA: TGCGCCAGCAGCTTGGGACCTGGGACCGCGAATCAGCCCCAGCATTTT. This codes for CASSLGPGTANQPQHF.

CDR3 residues: CASSPPGPRGGTGELFF. The CDR3 DNA is TGTGCCAGCTCACCTCCCGGCCCGCGGGGCGGCACCGGGGAGCTGTTTTTT. The chain carries TRBV18 and TRBJ2-2, with D maybe TRBD2 (6 bases). This CDR3 is built from 17 residues. Germline lookup yields CDR1 KGHSH and CDR2 LQKENI. Trimming removed 3 bases from V and 4 bases from J, with 18 bases in between.

The rearrangement uses TRBV7-9 and TRBJ2-5, with TRBD1 identical over 12 bases. The germline CDR1 and CDR2 sequences are SEHNR and FQNEAQ (reference sequence). The junction had 0 bases not matched to a gene; V was cut back by 3 bases and J by 4 bases. The CDR3 runs to 14 residues. CDR3 amino acids: CASSLGQGAETQYF. The CDR3 region has the DNA TGTGCCAGCAGCTTGGGACAGGGGGCAGAGACCCAGTACTTC.

This clone was recorded only once. V is TRBV9 and J is TRBJ2-7, with D possibly TRBD1 on 6 matching bases. Per germline, CDR1 SGDLS and CDR2 YYNGEE. Trimming removed 3 bases from V and 2 bases from J, with 12 bases in between. This CDR3 is 14 amino acids long. The CDR3 sequence is CASSAGQRTYEQYF. CDR3 nucleotides: TGTGCCAGCAGCGCTGGACAGAGGACCTACGAGCAGTACTTC.

V usage is TRBV28 and J usage is TRBJ2-5, with 7 bases identical to TRBD2. Germline lookup yields CDR1 MDHEN and CDR2 SYDVKM. After removal of 3 bases from V and 2 bases from J, the junction contained 6 bases not matched to a gene. The CDR3 runs to 15 residues. CDR3 amino acids: CASSFAGGTQETQYF. The DNA for the CDR3 is TGTGCCAGCAGTTTTGCCGGGGGGACTCAAGAGACCCAGTACTTC. The full variable domain, its missing parts supplied by reference TRBV28 and TRBJ2-5, is DVKVTQSSRYLVKRTGEKVFLECVQDMDHENMFWYRQDPGLGLRLIYFSYDVKMKEKGDIPEGYSVSREKKERFSLILESASTNQTSMYLCASSFAGGTQETQYFGPGTRLLVL.

This clone has more than one count but fewer than ten. V usage is TRBV5-8 and J usage is TRBJ1-2; D call uncertain. V was cut by 5 bases and J by 5 bases, with 22 bases left in between. Germline assignment: CDR1 SGHTS and CDR2 YDEGEE. The CDR3 totals 16 residues. CDR3 sequence reads: CASRAGFSKFQYGYTF. CDR3 sequence (DNA): TGTGCCAGCAGGGCCGGTTTCAGCAAGTTTCAGTATGGCTACACCTTC.

In DNA, the CDR3 is TGTGCCAGCAGCGTAGTTAGCGGGGGGGGCACAGATACGCAGTATTTT. This translates into CASSVVSGGGTDTQYF. The chain joins TRBV9 to TRBJ2-3, with 11 bases lining up with TRBD2. Trimming cost V 0 bases and J 1 base; bases outside gene matches: 1. Germline CDR1 and CDR2: SGDLS and YYNGEE. This CDR3 spans 16 amino acids.